This T cell receptor (beta chain) emerged from a study of chemoradiotherapy in HPV16-positive cancers. Whole-study context: A couple of HPV16-positive patients' cells yielded candidate HPV-specific clones and common motifs.

Generated by immunoSEQ multiplex PCR, the TCRdb table keeps only in-frame clones and is missing some. The sample gives about 10,000 clones, about 74% of which show up once; about 8.8% is in the top ten. Study conclusions and caveats: HPV-specific T cells were functionally defined from only two HPV16-positive patients. Non-HPV-specific T cells did not expand in tumors during treatment, whereas candidate HPV-specific clones and E7-related motifs did.

Repertoires were sampled repeatedly during chemoradiotherapy. About this clone: Its antigen remains unidentified.

The CDR3 length is 17 residues. CDR1 GTSNPN and CDR2 SVGIG come from the germline V gene (reference sequence). Unmatched junction bases numbered 9, after V lost 2 bases and J lost 1 base. The TCR comes from a human donor with HPV-associated anogenital cancer. The chain combines TRBV30 with TRBJ2-3, with 10 nucleotides matching TRBD2. Sampling took place from a patient who underwent chemoradiotherapy. This chain's CDR3 is CAWSPPQSGRGTDTQYF. The CDR3 region has the DNA TGTGCCTGGAGTCCCCCCCAAAGCGGGAGGGGCACAGATACGCAGTATTTT.